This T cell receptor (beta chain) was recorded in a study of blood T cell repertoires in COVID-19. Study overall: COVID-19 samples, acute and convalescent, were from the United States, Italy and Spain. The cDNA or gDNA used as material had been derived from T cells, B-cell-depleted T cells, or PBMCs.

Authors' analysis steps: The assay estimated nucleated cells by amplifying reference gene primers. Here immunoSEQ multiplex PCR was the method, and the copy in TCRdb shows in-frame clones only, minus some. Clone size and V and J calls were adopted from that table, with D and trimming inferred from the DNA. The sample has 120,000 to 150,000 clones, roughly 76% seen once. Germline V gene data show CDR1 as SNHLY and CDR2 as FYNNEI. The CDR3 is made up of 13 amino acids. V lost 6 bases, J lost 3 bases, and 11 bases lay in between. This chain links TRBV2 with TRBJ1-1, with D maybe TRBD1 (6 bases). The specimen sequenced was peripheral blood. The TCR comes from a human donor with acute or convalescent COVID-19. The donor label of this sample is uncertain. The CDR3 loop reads CASSTQGDTEAFF. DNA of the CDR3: TGTGCCAGCAGCACACAGGGCGACACTGAAGCTTTCTTT.